This T cell receptor beta chain was identified in a study of T-cell memory formation after mild COVID-19. This clonotype was counted a few times. There are 14 residues in the CDR3. Trimming cost V 6 bases and J 0 bases; bases outside gene matches: 4. TCRdb used MiXCR to reprocess the 5' RACE reads, holding one entry per CDR3 protein. The profile shows 150,000 to 200,000 distinct CDR3 sequences, 13% to 15% of them singletons. The source of this sequence is an adult woman who had mild COVID-19 (a few samples of this study predate the infection). Cell type and time point are not known. Sequenced material: PBMCs or a T cell subset sorted from them (not recorded which). The rearrangement links TRBV12-3 or TRBV12-4 to TRBJ1-1; the match to TRBD1 covers 7 bases. CDR3 sequence (DNA): TGTGCCAGCAGCATGGGACAGATGAACACTGAAGCTTTCTTT. Translating gives CASSMGQMNTEAFF.